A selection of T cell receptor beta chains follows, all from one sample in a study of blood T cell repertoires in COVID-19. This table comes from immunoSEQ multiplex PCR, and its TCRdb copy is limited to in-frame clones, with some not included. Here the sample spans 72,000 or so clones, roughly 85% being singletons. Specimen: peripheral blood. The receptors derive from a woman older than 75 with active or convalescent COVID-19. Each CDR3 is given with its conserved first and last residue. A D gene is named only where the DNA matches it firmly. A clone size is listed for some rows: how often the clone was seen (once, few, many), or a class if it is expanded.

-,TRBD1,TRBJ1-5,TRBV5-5,TGTGCCAGCAGCTCGAGGGGGCACCTCAATCAGCCCCAGCATTTT,CASSSRGHLNQPQHF
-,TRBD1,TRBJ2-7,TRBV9,TGTGCCAGCAGCATTACCGACAGGGCCGAGCAGTACTTC,CASSITDRAEQYF
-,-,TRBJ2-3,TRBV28,TGTGCCAGCAGTTTCGCCGGGGACACAGATACGCAGTATTTT,CASSFAGDTDTQYF
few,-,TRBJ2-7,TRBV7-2,TGTGCCAGCAACCCCCTCCCCGCCAGTGGCGAGCAGTACTTC,CASNPLPASGEQYF
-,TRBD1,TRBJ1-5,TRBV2,TGTGCCAGCGGGACAGGGTATCAGCCCCAGCATTTT,CASGTGYQPQHF
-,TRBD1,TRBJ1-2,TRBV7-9,TGTGCCAGCAGCCCGCAGGGCAGGGGGCTTGTTGGCTACACCTTC,CASSPQGRGLVGYTF
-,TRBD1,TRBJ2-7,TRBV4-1,TGCGCCAGCAGCCAAGGGGACAGGGGCTACGAGCAGTACTTC,CASSQGDRGYEQYF
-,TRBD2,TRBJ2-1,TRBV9,TGTGCCAGCAGCACCCAGCTAGCGGGGGGTTACAATGAGCAGTTCTTC,CASSTQLAGGYNEQFF
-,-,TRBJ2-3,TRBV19,TGTGCCAGTAGTATGATTCCAGGGGGGAAAGATACGCAGTATTTT,CASSMIPGGKDTQYF
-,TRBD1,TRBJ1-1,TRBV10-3,TGTGCCGCGAAAAGACAGGGGGCGAGAGACACTGAAGCTTTCTTT,CAAKRQGARDTEAFF
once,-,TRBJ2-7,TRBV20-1,TGCAGTGCCAACATGGTGGGGAGGCAGTACTTC,CSANMVGRQYF
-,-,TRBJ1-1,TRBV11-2,TGTGCCAGCTCGGCGGGGGGCATGGCTTTCTTT,CASSAGGMAFF
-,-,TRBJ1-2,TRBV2,TGTGCCAGCAGTGTCGGAGCGAGCTATGGCTACACCTTC,CASSVGASYGYTF
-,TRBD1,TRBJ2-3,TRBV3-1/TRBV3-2,TGTGCCAGCAGCCCCCCACCGGCGACAGGGGGCATAGGGTGGGGTACAGATACGCAGTATTTT,CASSPPPATGGIGWGTDTQYF
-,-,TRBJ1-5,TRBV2,TGTGCCAGCAGTGCTTATGGGGACTCCAATCAGCCCCAGCATTTT,CASSAYGDSNQPQHF
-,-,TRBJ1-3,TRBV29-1,TGCAGCGTTGTAGGACAGCGAGGAGGCACCATATATTTT,CSVVGQRGGTIYF
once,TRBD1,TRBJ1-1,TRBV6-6,TGTGCCAGCAGCACGGGACAGGGGAACACTGAAGCTTTCTTT,CASSTGQGNTEAFF
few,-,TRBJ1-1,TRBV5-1,TGCGCCAGCACCAGAGGGCAGATGAACACTGAAGCTTTCTTT,CASTRGQMNTEAFF
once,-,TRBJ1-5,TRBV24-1,TGTGCCACCAGTGATTCCCCCAGGGGCCTTAGAGAGCCCCAGCATTTT,CATSDSPRGLREPQHF
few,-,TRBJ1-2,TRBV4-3,TGCGCCAGCAGCCAAGCGGCAGGGGTTGGTAACTATGGCTACACCTTC,CASSQAAGVGNYGYTF
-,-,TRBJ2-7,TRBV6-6,TGTGCCAGCAGGCAGGGCAGGGATGCCTACGAGCAGTACTTC,CASRQGRDAYEQYF
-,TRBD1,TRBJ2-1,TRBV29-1,TGCAGCGTTGAACCCGCTGAGGGGGCCTCCTACAATGAGCAGTTCTTC,CSVEPAEGASYNEQFF
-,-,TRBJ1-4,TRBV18,TGTGCCAGCTCGCCGGTATTAGCAACTAATGAAAAACTGTTTTTT,CASSPVLATNEKLFF
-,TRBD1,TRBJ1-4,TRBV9,TGTGCCAGCAGCGCGGGATACAGGGGGTCGGATGAAAAACTGTTTTTT,CASSAGYRGSDEKLFF
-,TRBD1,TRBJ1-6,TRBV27,TGTGCCAGCAGTTATCCGGGACAGCTTTCACCCCTCCACTTT,CASSYPGQLSPLHF
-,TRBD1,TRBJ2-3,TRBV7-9,TGTGCCAGCAGCGCAGGGGGTAGGGCAGATACGCAGTATTTT,CASSAGGRADTQYF
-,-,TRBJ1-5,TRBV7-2,TGTGCCAGCAGCCTTTCTTATAATCAGCCCCAGCATTTT,CASSLSYNQPQHF
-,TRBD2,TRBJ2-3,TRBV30,TGTGCCTGGGGGACTAGCCTAAGGGGTACGCAGTATTTT,CAWGTSLRGTQYF
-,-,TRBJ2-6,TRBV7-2,TGTGCCAGCAGCTTAGAGCCTGGGGCCAACGTCCTGACTTTC,CASSLEPGANVLTF
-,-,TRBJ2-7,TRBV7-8,TGTGCCAGCAGCTCAAGAGCGGTAAGCTCCTACGAGCAGTACTTC,CASSSRAVSSYEQYF
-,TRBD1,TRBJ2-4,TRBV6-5,TGTGCCAGCAGTTGGGACAGGGTGAGCATTCAGTACTTC,CASSWDRVSIQYF
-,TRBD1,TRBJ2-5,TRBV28,TGTGCCAGCAGGCCGGCCGGGACAGGGCCCCCCCAAGAGACCCAGTACTTC,CASRPAGTGPPQETQYF
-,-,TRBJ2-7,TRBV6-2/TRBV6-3,TGTGCCAGCAGCCCTAGGGACACCTCTTACGAGCAGTACTTC,CASSPRDTSYEQYF
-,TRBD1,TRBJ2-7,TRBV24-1,TGTGCCACCAGCCGGGACAGGGATGCCTACGAGCAGTACTTC,CATSRDRDAYEQYF
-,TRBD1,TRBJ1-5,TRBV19,TGTGCCAGTAGTATTCTATCCCGGGACAGGGGGCAGCCCCAGCATTTT,CASSILSRDRGQPQHF
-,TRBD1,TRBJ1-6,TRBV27,TGTGCCAGCAGTCCAATCGACAGGGATTCACCCCTCCACTTT,CASSPIDRDSPLHF
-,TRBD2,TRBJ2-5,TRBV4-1,TGCGCCAGCAGCCAAGAGGCTAGCGGGGGCCTCGAGACCCAGTACTTC,CASSQEASGGLETQYF
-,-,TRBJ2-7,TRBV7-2,TGTGCCAGCAGCTCCCGAGGGTACGAGCAGTACTTC,CASSSRGYEQYF
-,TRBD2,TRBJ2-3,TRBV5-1,TGCGCCAGCAGCCCAGCCGGGGGGACTACGCAGTATTTT,CASSPAGGTTQYF
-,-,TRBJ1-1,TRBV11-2,TGTGCCAGCAGCTTGGGGGCAAGGGACACTGAAGCTTTCTTT,CASSLGARDTEAFF
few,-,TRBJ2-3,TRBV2,TGTGCCAGCAGTGTCGAGGCAGATACGCAGTATTTT,CASSVEADTQYF
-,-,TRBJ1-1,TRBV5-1,TGCGCCAGCAGCTTGGATCCATTGGGGGGATGGACTGAAGCTTTCTTT,CASSLDPLGGWTEAFF
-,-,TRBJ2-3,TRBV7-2,TGTGCCAGCAGCTTAGGGCAGGGGGGCTTAACAGATACGCAGTATTTT,CASSLGQGGLTDTQYF
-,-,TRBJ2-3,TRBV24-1,TGTGCCACCAGGGCAGGGGGGTCAGATACGCAGTATTTT,CATRAGGSDTQYF
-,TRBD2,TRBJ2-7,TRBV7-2,TGTGCCAGCAGCCGCGACGCGACTAGCGGGGTCCACGAGCAGTACTTC,CASSRDATSGVHEQYF
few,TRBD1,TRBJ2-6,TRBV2,TGTGCCAGCATTCGGGACAGCCCCCCTGGGGCCAACGTCCTGACTTTC,CASIRDSPPGANVLTF
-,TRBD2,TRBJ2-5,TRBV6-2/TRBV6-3,TGTGCCAGCAGTTACCGGGGGGGTCAAGAGACCCAGTACTTC,CASSYRGGQETQYF
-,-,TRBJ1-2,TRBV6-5,TGTGCCACTAGGGGGGGGAAAACTTATGGCTACACCTTC,CATRGGKTYGYTF
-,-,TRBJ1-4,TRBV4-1,TGCGCCAGCAGCGGAGGCCGAAGACGGGATAATGAAAAACTGTTTTTT,CASSGGRRRDNEKLFF
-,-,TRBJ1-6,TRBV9,TGTGCCAGCAGCTCTAGGACAGACTTCGATTCACCCCTCCACTTT,CASSSRTDFDSPLHF
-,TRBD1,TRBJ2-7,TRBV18,TGTGCCAGCTCGCATTCCGGGACAGGGGTGCACGAGCAGTACTTC,CASSHSGTGVHEQYF
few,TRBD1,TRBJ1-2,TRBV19,TGTGCCAGTAGTTCGACCCCCGGGACAGGGTTTGGCTACACCTTC,CASSSTPGTGFGYTF
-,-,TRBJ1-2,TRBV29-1,TGCAGCGTTGGCATGTATGGCAGAGGGTATGGCTACACCTTC,CSVGMYGRGYGYTF
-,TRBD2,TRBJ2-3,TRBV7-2,TGTGCCAGCAGCCCCATGATGGCGGGGGGGGCAGATACGCAGTATTTT,CASSPMMAGGADTQYF
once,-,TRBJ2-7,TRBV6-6,TGTGCCAGCAGCAGGGAGGCCTACGAGCAGTACTTC,CASSREAYEQYF
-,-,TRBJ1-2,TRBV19,TGTGCCAGTAGTCCGAAAATTTCGGAGGCAGGGGTCTATGGCTACACCTTC,CASSPKISEAGVYGYTF
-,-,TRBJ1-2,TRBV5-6,TGTGCCAGCTCCGGGGGGCCAGGGAGTCGTTACGGCTATGGCTACACCTTC,CASSGGPGSRYGYGYTF